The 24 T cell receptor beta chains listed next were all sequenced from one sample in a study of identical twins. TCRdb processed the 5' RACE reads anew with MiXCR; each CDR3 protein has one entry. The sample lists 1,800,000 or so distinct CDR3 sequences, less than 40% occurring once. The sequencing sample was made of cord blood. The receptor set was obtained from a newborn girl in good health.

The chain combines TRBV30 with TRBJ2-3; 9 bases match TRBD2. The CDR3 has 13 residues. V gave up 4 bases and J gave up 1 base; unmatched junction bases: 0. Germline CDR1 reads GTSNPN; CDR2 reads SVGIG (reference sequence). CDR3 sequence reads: CAWTSGGTDTQYF. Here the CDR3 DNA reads TGTGCCTGGACTAGCGGGGGCACAGATACGCAGTATTTT.

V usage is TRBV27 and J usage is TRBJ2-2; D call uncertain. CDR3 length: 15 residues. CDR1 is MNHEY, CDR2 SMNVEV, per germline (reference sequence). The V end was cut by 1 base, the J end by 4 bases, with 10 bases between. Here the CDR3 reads CASSLFLISTGELFF. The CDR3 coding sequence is TGTGCCAGCAGTTTATTCCTAATCTCCACCGGGGAGCTGTTTTTT.

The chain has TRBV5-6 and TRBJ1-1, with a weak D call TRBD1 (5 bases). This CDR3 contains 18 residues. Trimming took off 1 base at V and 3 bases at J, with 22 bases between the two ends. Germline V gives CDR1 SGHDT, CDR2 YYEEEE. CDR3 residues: CASSLISGLREGDTEAFF. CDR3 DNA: TGTGCCAGCAGCTTGATTTCGGGGCTCCGGGAGGGAGACACTGAAGCTTTCTTT.

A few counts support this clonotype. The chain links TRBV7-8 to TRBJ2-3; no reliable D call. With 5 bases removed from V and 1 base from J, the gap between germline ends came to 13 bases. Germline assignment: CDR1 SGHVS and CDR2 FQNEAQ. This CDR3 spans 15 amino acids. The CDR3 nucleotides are TGTGCCAGCAGCCCGGCCCGCTTAGGCACAGATACGCAGTATTTT. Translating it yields CASSPARLGTDTQYF.

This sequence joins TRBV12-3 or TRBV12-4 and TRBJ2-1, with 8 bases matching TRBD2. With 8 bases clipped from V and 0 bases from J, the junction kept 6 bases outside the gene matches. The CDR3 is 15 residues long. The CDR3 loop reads CASCRGGSSYNEQFF. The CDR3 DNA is TGTGCCAGCTGCCGGGGGGGAAGCTCCTACAATGAGCAGTTCTTC.

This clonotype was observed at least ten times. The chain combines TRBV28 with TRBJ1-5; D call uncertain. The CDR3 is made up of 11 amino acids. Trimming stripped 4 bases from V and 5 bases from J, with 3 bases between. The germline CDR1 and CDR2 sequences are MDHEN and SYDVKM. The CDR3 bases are TGTGCCAGCAGTTCCTATCAGCCCCAGCATTTT. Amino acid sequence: CASSSYQPQHF.

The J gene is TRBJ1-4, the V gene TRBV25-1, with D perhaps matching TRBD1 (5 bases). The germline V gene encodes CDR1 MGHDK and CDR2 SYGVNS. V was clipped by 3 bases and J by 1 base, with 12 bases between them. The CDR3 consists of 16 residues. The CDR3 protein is CASSEYSTVTNEKLFF. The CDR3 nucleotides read TGTGCCAGCAGTGAGTACTCGACAGTAACTAATGAAAAACTGTTTTTT.

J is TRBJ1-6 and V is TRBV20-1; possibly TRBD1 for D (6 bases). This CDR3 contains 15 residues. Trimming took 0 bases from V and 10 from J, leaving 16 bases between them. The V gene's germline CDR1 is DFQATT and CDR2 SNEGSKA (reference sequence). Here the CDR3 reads CSAREGASSVSPLHF. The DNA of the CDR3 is TGCAGTGCTAGAGAGGGGGCTTCTTCCGTCTCACCCCTCCACTTT.

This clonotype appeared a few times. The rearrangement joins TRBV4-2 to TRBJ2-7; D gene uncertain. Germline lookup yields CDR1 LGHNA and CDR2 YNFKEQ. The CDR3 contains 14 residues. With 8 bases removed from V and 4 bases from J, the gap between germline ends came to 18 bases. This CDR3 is CASRLGFGAYEQYF. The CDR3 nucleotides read TGTGCCAGCCGGCTAGGGTTCGGCGCATACGAGCAGTACTTC.

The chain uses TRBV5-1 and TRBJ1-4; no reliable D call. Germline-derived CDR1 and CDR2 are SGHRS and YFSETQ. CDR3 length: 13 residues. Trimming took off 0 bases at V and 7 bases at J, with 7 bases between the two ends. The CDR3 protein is CASSLGSTEKLFF. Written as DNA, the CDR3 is TGCGCCAGCAGCTTGGGGAGTACTGAAAAACTGTTTTTT.

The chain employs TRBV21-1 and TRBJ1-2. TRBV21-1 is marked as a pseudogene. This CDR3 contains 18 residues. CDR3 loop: CASSKLGGRRPLGYGYTF. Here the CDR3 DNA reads TGTGCCAGCAGCAAACTAGGAGGGCGGAGACCCCTAGGCTATGGCTACACCTTC.

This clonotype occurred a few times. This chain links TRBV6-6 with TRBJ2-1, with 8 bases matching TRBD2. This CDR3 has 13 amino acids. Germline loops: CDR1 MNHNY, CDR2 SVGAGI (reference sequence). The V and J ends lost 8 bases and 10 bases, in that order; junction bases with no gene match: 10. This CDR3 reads CASERTSPSEQFF. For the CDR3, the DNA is TGTGCCAGCGAAAGGACTAGCCCTTCCGAGCAGTTCTTC.

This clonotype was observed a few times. This chain's CDR3 is CASRTYREDTEAFF. CDR3 DNA sequence: TGTGCCAGCCGCACGTACAGAGAAGACACTGAAGCTTTCTTT. This rearrangement joins TRBV6-6 to TRBJ1-1; no clear D gene. The V and J ends lost 8 bases and 3 bases respectively, with 16 bases between them. The CDR3 sequence is 14 residues long. Germline V gene sequence: CDR1 MNHNY, CDR2 SVGAGI (reference sequence).

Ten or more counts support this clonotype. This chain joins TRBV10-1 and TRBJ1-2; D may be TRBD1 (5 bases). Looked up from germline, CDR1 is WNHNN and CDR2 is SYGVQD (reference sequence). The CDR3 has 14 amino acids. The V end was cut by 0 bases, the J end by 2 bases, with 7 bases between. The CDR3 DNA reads TGCGCCAGCAGTGAGTCGGCAGGGAACTATGGCTACACCTTC. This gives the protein CASSESAGNYGYTF.

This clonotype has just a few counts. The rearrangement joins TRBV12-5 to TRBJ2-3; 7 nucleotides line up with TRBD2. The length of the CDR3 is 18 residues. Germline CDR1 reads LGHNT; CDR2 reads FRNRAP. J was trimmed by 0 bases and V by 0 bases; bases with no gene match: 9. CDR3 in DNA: TGTGCTAGTGGTTTGGTAGAGTCTAGCGGTATTAGCACAGATACGCAGTATTTT. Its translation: CASGLVESSGISTDTQYF.

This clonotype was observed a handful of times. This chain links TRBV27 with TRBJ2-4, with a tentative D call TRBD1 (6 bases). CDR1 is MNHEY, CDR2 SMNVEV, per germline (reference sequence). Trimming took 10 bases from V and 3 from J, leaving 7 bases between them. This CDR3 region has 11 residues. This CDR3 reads CAIRGKNIQYF. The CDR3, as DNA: TGTGCCATCAGGGGCAAAAACATTCAGTACTTC.

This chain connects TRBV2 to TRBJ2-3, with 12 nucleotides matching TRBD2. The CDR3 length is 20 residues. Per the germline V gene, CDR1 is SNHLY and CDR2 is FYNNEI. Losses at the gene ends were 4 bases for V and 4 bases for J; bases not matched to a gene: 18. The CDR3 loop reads CASSVLTSGRNFRRADTQYF. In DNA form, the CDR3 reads TGTGCCAGCAGTGTACTGACTAGCGGGAGAAATTTTCGGAGGGCAGATACGCAGTATTTT.

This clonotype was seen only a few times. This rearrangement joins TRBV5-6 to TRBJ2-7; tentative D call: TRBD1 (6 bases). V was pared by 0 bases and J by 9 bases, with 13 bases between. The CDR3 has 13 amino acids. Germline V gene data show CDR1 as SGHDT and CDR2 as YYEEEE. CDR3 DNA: TGTGCCAGCAGCTTGGGGACAGCCTATGGGCAGTACTTC. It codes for CASSLGTAYGQYF.

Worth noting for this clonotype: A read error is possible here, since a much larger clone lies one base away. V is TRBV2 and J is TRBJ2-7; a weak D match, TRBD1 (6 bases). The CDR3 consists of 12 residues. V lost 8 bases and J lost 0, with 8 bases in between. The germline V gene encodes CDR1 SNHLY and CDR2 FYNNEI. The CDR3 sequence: CASGDISYEQYF. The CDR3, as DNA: TGTGCCAGCGGGGACATCTCCTACGAGCAGTACTTC.

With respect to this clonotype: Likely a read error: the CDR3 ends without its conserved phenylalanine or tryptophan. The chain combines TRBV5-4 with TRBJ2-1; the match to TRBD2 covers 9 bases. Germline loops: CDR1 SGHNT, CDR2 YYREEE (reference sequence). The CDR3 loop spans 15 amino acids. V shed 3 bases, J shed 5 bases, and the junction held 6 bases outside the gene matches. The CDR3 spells CASSYPTSGDNEQFL. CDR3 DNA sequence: TGTGCCAGCAGCTACCCGACTAGCGGTGACAATGAGCAGTTCTTA.

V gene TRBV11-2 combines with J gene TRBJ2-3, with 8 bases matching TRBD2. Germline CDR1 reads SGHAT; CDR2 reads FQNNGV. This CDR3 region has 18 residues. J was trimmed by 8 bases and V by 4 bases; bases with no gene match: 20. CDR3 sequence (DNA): TGTGCCAGCAGCTCGGTCAGGGGTTTTCCGGGAGGGCCTGGTACGCAGTATTTT. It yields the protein CASSSVRGFPGGPGTQYF.

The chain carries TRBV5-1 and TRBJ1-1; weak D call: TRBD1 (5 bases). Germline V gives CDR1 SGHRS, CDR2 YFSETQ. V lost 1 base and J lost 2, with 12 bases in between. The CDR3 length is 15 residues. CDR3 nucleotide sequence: TGCGCCAGCAGCTTGAGACCGGACACCAACACTGAAGCTTTCTTT. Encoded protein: CASSLRPDTNTEAFF.

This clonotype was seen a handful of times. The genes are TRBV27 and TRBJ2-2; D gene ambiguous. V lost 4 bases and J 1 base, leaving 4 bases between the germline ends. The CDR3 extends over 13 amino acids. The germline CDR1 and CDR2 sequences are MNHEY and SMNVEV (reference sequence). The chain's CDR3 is CASSYGNTGELFF. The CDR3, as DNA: TGTGCCAGCAGTTACGGGAACACCGGGGAGCTGTTTTTT.

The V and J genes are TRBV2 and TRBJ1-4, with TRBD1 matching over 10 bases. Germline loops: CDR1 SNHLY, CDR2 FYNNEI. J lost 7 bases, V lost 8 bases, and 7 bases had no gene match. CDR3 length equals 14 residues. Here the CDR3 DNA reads TGTGCCAGCGACCGGGACAGGGGTGCTGAAAAACTGTTTTTT. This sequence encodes CASDRDRGAEKLFF.